This TCR beta chain was recorded in a study of T cells in Graves' hyperthyroidism and ophthalmopathy. Researchers took RNA transcripts and amplified the TCR beta CDR3 regions from them. In the first-round RT-PCR of the TCR CDR3, the HTBI primer set was used. Each CDR3 protein is one row after TCRdb ran MiXCR on the multiplex PCR reads. Of about 250,000 distinct CDR3 sequences in the sample, approximately 25% were seen once. Germline CDR1 and CDR2: SGHAT and FQNNGV. The length of the CDR3 is 14 residues. The V end was cut by 8 bases, the J end by 1 base, with 14 bases between. V is TRBV11-2 and J is TRBJ1-1; D perhaps matches TRBD1 (5 bases). This TCR derives from a woman aged 40-49 years with Graves' ophthalmopathy. Sequencing was done on a sample of blood. The CDR3 bases are TGTGCCAGCCGCAGCACAGGACGGAACACTGAAGCTTTCTTT. Amino acid sequence: CASRSTGRNTEAFF. The full variable domain, in which reference TRBV11-2 and TRBJ1-1 provide the parts outside the CDR3, is EAGVAQSPRYKIIEKRQSVAFWCNPISGHATLYWYQQILGQGPKLLIQFQNNGVVDDSQLPKDRFSAERLKGVDSTLKIQPAKLEDSAVYLCASRSTGRNTEAFFGQGTRLTVV.